This T cell receptor (beta chain) was documented in a study of radiotherapy plus CTLA-4 blockade in lung cancer. Study information: The study recorded objective responses in around a sixth of patients and disease control in approximately 29%. Findings of the study overall: Interferon-beta and early blood T cell clone dynamics reportedly predicted response best.

Repertoires were generated with immunoSEQ multiplex PCR, while TCRdb's copy carries only in-frame clones and drops some. The sample includes nearly 95,000 clones, 82% of them seen just once. Details on this clone: Antigen: not known.

Deletions cut 6 bases from V and 3 bases from J, with 4 bases between. The CDR3 has 11 amino acids. Germline V gene lookup returns CDR1 MNHNY and CDR2 SVGAGI (reference sequence). Here the sequenced sample was peripheral blood, taken from a patient treated with radiotherapy plus ipilimumab. This rearrangement joins TRBV6-6 to TRBJ2-3, with unresolved D. The receptor comes from a human donor with non-small cell lung cancer that progressed on radiotherapy plus ipilimumab. CDR3 coding DNA: TGTGCCAGCAGCAGAACAGATACGCAGTATTTT. Its protein is CASSRTDTQYF.